The 28 T cell receptor beta chains presented below share a single source sample, sequenced in a study of CD8+ T cells in alopecia areata. After isolation, RNA underwent reverse transcription to generate cDNA as the sequencing template. Assay used: immunoSEQ multiplex PCR; TCRdb lists only in-frame clones, some missing. This repertoire shows some 110,000 clones, about 60% found once; its top ten account for about 3%. The specimen sequenced was CD4+ T cells sorted from blood. These receptor sequences come from a human donor in good health.

V is TRBV6-5 and J is TRBJ2-7; TRBD1 might be the D (6 bases). The CDR3 is made up of 13 amino acids. Germline V gene sequence: CDR1 MNHEY, CDR2 SVGAGI. V was pared by 6 bases and J by 2 bases, with 11 bases between. The CDR3 region is CASRFTGTYEQYF. The DNA for the CDR3 is TGTGCCAGCAGGTTCACAGGGACCTACGAGCAGTACTTC.

J is TRBJ2-2 and V is TRBV6-5; D unclear. From germline, CDR1 is MNHEY and CDR2 SVGAGI. The V and J ends lost 6 bases and 7 bases respectively, with 12 bases between them. The CDR3 runs to 13 residues. DNA of the CDR3: TGTGCCAGCAGAAGCAGAGAACGCGGGGAGCTGTTTTTT. Translation gives CASRSRERGELFF.

The V and J genes are TRBV19 and TRBJ2-5, with D possibly being TRBD2 (5 bases). This CDR3 has 14 residues. The ends were cut back, 10 bases at V and 3 bases at J, with 18 bases in the middle. Germline lookup yields CDR1 LNHDA and CDR2 SQIVND (reference sequence). The CDR3 region has the DNA TGTGCCACCCCGGGGATGAGCGCGGAAGAGACCCAGTACTTC. Protein sequence: CATPGMSAEETQYF.

Concerning this clone itself: Additional DNA sequences in this sample encode the identical CDR3. The chain couples TRBV6-5 to TRBJ2-5; perhaps TRBD2 as D (5 bases). Germline values: CDR1 MNHEY, CDR2 SVGAGI. V was shortened by 5 bases and J by 5 bases, with 6 bases between the two germline ends. CDR3 length equals 11 residues. CDR3 in DNA: TGTGCCAGCAGTCGGAGGGAGACCCAGTACTTC. This gives the protein CASSRRETQYF.

The J gene is TRBJ1-2, the V gene TRBV6-1, with 7 bases aligning to TRBD1. The CDR3 covers 15 residues. Germline V gene sequence: CDR1 MNHNS, CDR2 SASEGT. Trimming at V came to 2 bases and at J to 4 bases, leaving 7 bases not matched to a gene. This CDR3 reads CASSEPRQGSYGYTF. CDR3 nucleotides: TGTGCCAGCAGTGAACCGCGACAGGGCAGCTATGGCTACACCTTC.

V and J are TRBV29-1 and TRBJ2-1; 15 bases match TRBD2. V dropped 7 bases and J dropped 8; count of bases not matched to a gene: 6. Germline V CDR1 and CDR2: SQVTM, ANQGSEA. The CDR3 runs 14 residues. CDR3 region: CSALGLAGGDEQFF. CDR3 in DNA: TGCAGCGCCCTGGGACTAGCGGGGGGTGATGAGCAGTTCTTC.

The chain combines TRBV30 with TRBJ1-1; the D is unclear. This CDR3 comprises 14 residues. Trimming stripped 4 bases from V and 1 base from J, with 13 bases between. Germline CDR1 and CDR2: GTSNPN and SVGIG (reference sequence). The CDR3 nucleotides are TGTGCCTGGACCTTCGGCTCAGGGAACACTGAAGCTTTCTTT. This translates into CAWTFGSGNTEAFF.

The rearrangement joins TRBV11-2 to TRBJ1-2, with D possibly being TRBD1 (6 bases). Trimming removed 0 bases at V and 6 bases at J, with 11 bases between. The germline V gene has CDR1 SGHAT and CDR2 FQNNGV. The CDR3 contains 14 residues. CDR3 coding DNA: TGTGCCAGCAGCTTAGACCGGGGGCAGGATGGCTACACCTTC. It encodes CASSLDRGQDGYTF.

The chain carries TRBV29-1 and TRBJ1-2; 7 bases line up with TRBD1. This CDR3 spans 14 amino acids. CDR1 and CDR2 (germline): SQVTM, ANQGSEA. J lost 0 bases, V lost 2 bases, and 3 bases had no gene match. For the CDR3, the DNA is TGCAGCGTTGAAAGTGACAGGGCTAACTATGGCTACACCTTC. This codes for CSVESDRANYGYTF.

The chain carries TRBV25-1 and TRBJ1-2; D ambiguous. Trimming pared 1 base from V and 4 bases from J, leaving 10 bases between. The CDR3 runs 14 residues. Looked up from germline, CDR1 is MGHDK and CDR2 is SYGVNS. CDR3 in amino acids: CASSESLDFYGYTF. The CDR3 DNA follows: TGTGCCAGCAGTGAATCCCTCGATTTCTATGGCTACACCTTC.

The chain uses TRBV9 and TRBJ2-1; no reliable D call. V lost 3 bases and J lost 13, with 20 bases in between. This CDR3 spans 14 amino acids. In germline, CDR1 is SGDLS, CDR2 YYNGEE. The CDR3 sequence: CASSATTLPNLQFF. The CDR3 nucleotides read TGTGCCAGCAGCGCGACGACTCTCCCGAACCTTCAGTTCTTC.

This chain joins TRBV30 and TRBJ2-5, with D perhaps matching TRBD1 (6 bases). Germline values: CDR1 GTSNPN, CDR2 SVGIG (reference sequence). This CDR3 is 11 amino acids long. V lost 8 bases to trimming and J lost 7 bases, with 14 bases between them. CDR3 sequence (DNA): TGTGCCCGTCTCACAGGGACGACCCAGTACTTC. Amino acids: CARLTGTTQYF.

The chain links TRBV11-3 to TRBJ2-2, with 11 positions matching TRBD2. The CDR3 extends over 16 amino acids. Germline CDR1 and CDR2: SGHNT and YENEEA. The junction had 2 bases not matched to a gene; V was cut back by 4 bases and J by 1 base. CDR3 bases: TGTGCCAGCAGCTCCGGACTAGCGGGGAACACCGGGGAGCTGTTTTTT. It translates to CASSSGLAGNTGELFF.

This clone appeared a few times. CDR3 protein: CASSLEGSDQPQHF. In DNA form, the CDR3 reads TGCGCCAGCAGCTTGGAAGGGTCCGATCAGCCCCAGCATTTT. The V and J genes are TRBV5-1 and TRBJ1-5; D remains ambiguous. From germline, CDR1 is SGHRS and CDR2 YFSETQ. The CDR3 is 14 residues long. V was pared by 0 bases and J by 5 bases, with 9 bases between.

This clone was observed a few times. The gene calls are TRBV19 and TRBJ2-1; D gene uncertain. The CDR3 length is 11 residues. Germline-derived CDR1 and CDR2 are LNHDA and SQIVND (reference sequence). Trimming stripped 7 bases from V and 3 bases from J, with 4 bases between. CDR3 coding DNA: TGTGCCAGTACCGACTACAATGAGCAGTTCTTC. Residues: CASTDYNEQFF.

The CDR3 spells CASRASRSSYEQYF. DNA for the CDR3: TGTGCCAGCAGGGCCTCGAGATCCTCCTACGAGCAGTACTTC. J is TRBJ2-7 and V is TRBV6-5; D call uncertain. V lost 6 bases and J lost 0, with 12 bases in between. CDR1 is MNHEY, CDR2 SVGAGI, per germline. This CDR3 comprises 14 residues.

The V call is TRBV28, the J call TRBJ1-2; TRBD1 agrees at 7 bases. The CDR3 is 16 residues long. The junction had 10 bases not matched to a gene; V was cut back by 6 bases and J by 0 bases. Germline CDR1 is MDHEN and CDR2 is SYDVKM. The chain's CDR3 is CASSLGIQGANYGYTF. Here the CDR3 DNA reads TGTGCCAGCAGCCTCGGGATCCAGGGGGCTAACTATGGCTACACCTTC.

This rearrangement joins TRBV5-6 to TRBJ2-4; 7 nucleotides agree with TRBD1. V dropped 5 bases and J dropped 1; count of bases not matched to a gene: 15. This CDR3 region has 18 residues. Germline V gene sequence: CDR1 SGHDT, CDR2 YYEEEE. In DNA form, the CDR3 reads TGTGCCAGCAGGGAGAGGGGGCGAGGTGGATCCGCCAAAAACATTCAGTACTTC. Protein product: CASRERGRGGSAKNIQYF. The full variable domain, in which reference TRBV5-6 and TRBJ2-4 provide the parts outside the CDR3, is DAGVTQSPTHLIKTRGQQVTLRCSPKSGHDTVSWYQQALGQGPQFIFQYYEEEERQRGNFPDRFSGHQFPNYSSELNVNALLLGDSALYLCASRERGRGGSAKNIQYFGAGTRLSVL.

The chain uses TRBV9 and TRBJ1-1, with TRBD1 as a possible D gene (6 bases). The CDR3 is made up of 15 amino acids. The V end was cut by 0 bases, the J end by 1 base, with 10 bases between. The germline V gene has CDR1 SGDLS and CDR2 YYNGEE. CDR3 protein: CASSVGGRQNTEAFF. CDR3 DNA sequence: TGTGCCAGCAGCGTAGGGGGGCGCCAGAACACTGAAGCTTTCTTT.

The chain is built from TRBV25-1 and TRBJ2-3; possible D gene TRBD1, 6 bases. Trimming pared 4 bases from V and 4 bases from J, leaving 15 bases between. Germline loops: CDR1 MGHDK, CDR2 SYGVNS. This CDR3 spans 15 amino acids. CDR3 loop: CASSGNQGLADTQYF. CDR3 in DNA: TGTGCCAGCAGTGGAAACCAGGGGCTCGCAGATACGCAGTATTTT.

CDR3 sequence reads: CASSEVTGQNQPQHF. CDR3 in DNA: TGTGCCAGCAGTGAAGTGACAGGGCAAAATCAGCCCCAGCATTTT. The chain combines TRBV2 with TRBJ1-5, with TRBD1 identical over 7 bases. The CDR3 loop spans 15 amino acids. The trim removed 1 base at V and 4 bases at J, leaving 4 bases unmatched. Germline V CDR1 and CDR2: SNHLY, FYNNEI.

V is TRBV7-9 and J is TRBJ1-2; D is ambiguous. Germline V gene data show CDR1 as SEHNR and CDR2 as FQNEAQ (reference sequence). The CDR3 sequence is 15 residues long. The ends were cut back, 4 bases at V and 0 bases at J, with 12 bases in the middle. The CDR3 sequence is CASSSDGEANYGYTF. In nucleotides, the CDR3 is TGTGCCAGCAGCTCCGACGGGGAAGCTAACTATGGCTACACCTTC. The whole variable domain, remainder taken from reference TRBV7-9 and TRBJ1-2, is DTGVSQNPRHKITKRGQNVTFRCDPISEHNRLYWYRQTLGQGPEFLTYFQNEAQLEKSRLLSDRFSAERPKGSFSTLEIQRTEQGDSAMYLCASSSDGEANYGYTFGSGTRLTVV.

In its sample, this clone was seen a few times. The J gene is TRBJ1-6, the V gene TRBV19; possibly TRBD1 for D (5 bases). CDR1 and CDR2 from the germline V gene are LNHDA and SQIVND (reference sequence). The V gene lost 5 bases and the J gene lost 5 bases, with 7 bases spanning the gap. The CDR3 sequence is 13 residues long. The CDR3 region is CASSPGDNSPLHF. The CDR3 nucleotides read TGTGCCAGTAGTCCGGGGGATAATTCACCCCTCCACTTT.

The V and J genes are TRBV2 and TRBJ1-2; possible D gene TRBD1, 6 bases. This CDR3 spans 13 amino acids. V shed 5 bases and J shed 4 bases, with 11 bases lying between them. CDR1 is SNHLY and CDR2 is FYNNEI in the germline V gene. The CDR3 DNA reads TGTGCCAGCAGTCGGGGGGCAAGCTATGGCTACACCTTC. Its protein is CASSRGASYGYTF.

The chain uses TRBV30 and TRBJ1-1; D gene ambiguous. V lost 3 bases and J lost 7, with 12 bases in between. CDR3 length: 12 residues. The germline CDR1 and CDR2 sequences are GTSNPN and SVGIG (reference sequence). This CDR3 is CAWSPTKGEAFF. The CDR3 DNA is TGTGCCTGGAGCCCCACGAAGGGTGAAGCTTTCTTT.

This clone was counted only a few times. The chain recombines TRBV29-1 with TRBJ1-2, with D uncertain. The V and J ends lost 3 bases and 4 bases respectively, with 9 bases between them. CDR1 and CDR2 (germline): SQVTM, ANQGSEA. The length of the CDR3 is 12 residues. DNA of the CDR3: TGCAGCGTTGAGACCGCAGTCTATGGCTACACCTTC. Its translation is CSVETAVYGYTF.

The rearrangement joins TRBV7-2 to TRBJ2-4; 7 bases map to TRBD1. V gave up 5 bases and J gave up 8 bases; unmatched junction bases: 12. This CDR3 contains 15 residues. From germline, CDR1 is SGHTA and CDR2 FQGNSA. The CDR3 nucleotides read TGTGCCAGCAGCCGGACAGGCGCAAAGGGGGACATTCAGTACTTC. This codes for CASSRTGAKGDIQYF.

V usage is TRBV6-5 and J usage is TRBJ1-2; D not certain. Germline-derived CDR1 and CDR2 are MNHEY and SVGAGI. Trimming pared 0 bases from V and 4 bases from J, leaving 6 bases between. The CDR3 is made up of 13 amino acids. DNA of the CDR3: TGTGCCAGCAGTTACTCCAGTTTCTATGGCTACACCTTC. It is translated as CASSYSSFYGYTF.